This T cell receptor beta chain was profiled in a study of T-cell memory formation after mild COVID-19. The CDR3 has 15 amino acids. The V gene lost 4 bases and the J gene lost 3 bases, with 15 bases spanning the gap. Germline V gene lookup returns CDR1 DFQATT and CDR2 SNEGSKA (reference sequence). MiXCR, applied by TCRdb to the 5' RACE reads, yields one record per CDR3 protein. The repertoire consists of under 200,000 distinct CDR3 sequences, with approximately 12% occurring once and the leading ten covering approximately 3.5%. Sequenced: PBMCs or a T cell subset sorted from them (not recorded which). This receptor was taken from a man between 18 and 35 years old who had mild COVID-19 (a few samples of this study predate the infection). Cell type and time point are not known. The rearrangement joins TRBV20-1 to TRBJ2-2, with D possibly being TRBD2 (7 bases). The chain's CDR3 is CSATPGGPDTGELFF. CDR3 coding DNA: TGCAGTGCTACACCCGGGGGGCCTGACACCGGGGAGCTGTTTTTT.